What follows describes a single TCR beta chain. The antigen is unknown. Treatment denoted: over 15 received Ad26.COV2.S at low or high dose, single or two shots; about five received placebo; per-sample allocation not given. Specimen acquisition occurred on day 63 following the initial vaccine or placebo injection. An adult aged 18-55 years in Boston served as the donor. Sequenced by immunoSEQ multiplex PCR; TCRdb stores in-frame clones only, minus some. Of around 300,000 clones in the sample, about 89% are singletons; the top ten hold approximately 5%. This sample is drawn from a study of Ad26.COV2.S vaccination and SARS-CoV-2 variants. Study-wide context: The vaccine Ad26.COV2.S was put into the muscle once, or twice with 56 days between. General study points: People who got the vaccine had more spike-specific TCR breadth than people who got placebo.

The CDR3 length is 15 residues. Unmatched junction bases numbered 5, after V lost 2 bases and J lost 4 bases. Germline V CDR1 and CDR2: MNHEY, SVGAGI. V and J are TRBV6-5 and TRBJ1-3, with TRBD1 identical over 7 bases. Source: peripheral blood, taken in a trial of Ad26.COV2.S vaccine versus placebo. The source is a person between 18 and 59 years old who received the Ad26.COV2.S COVID-19 vaccine or a placebo. This chain's CDR3 is CASSYARTGGNTIYF. The CDR3 nucleotides are TGTGCCAGCAGTTACGCACGGACAGGCGGAAACACCATATATTTT.